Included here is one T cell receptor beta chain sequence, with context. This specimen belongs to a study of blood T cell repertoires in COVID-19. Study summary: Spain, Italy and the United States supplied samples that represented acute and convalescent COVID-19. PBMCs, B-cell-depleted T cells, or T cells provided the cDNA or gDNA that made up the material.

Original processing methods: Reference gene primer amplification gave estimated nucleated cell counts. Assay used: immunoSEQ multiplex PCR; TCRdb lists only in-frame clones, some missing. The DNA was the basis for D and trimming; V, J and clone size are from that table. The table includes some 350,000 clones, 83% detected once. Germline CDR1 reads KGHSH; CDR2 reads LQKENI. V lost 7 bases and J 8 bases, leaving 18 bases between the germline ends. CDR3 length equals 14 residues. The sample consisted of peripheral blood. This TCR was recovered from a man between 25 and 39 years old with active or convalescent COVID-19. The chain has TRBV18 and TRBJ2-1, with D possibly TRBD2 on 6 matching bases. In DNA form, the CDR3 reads TGTGCCAGCTACCCCGGGCTAGCGAGCGATGAGCAGTTCTTC. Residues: CASYPGLASDEQFF.